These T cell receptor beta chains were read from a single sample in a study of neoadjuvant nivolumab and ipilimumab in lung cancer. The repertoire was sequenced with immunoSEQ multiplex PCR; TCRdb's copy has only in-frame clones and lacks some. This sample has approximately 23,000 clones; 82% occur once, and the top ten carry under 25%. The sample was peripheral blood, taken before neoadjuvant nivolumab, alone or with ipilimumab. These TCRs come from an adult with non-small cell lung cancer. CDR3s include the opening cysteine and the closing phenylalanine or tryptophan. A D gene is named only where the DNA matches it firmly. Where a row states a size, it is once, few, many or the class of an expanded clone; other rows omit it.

CASSYSTGVTYEQYF TGTGCCAGCAGTTACTCGACAGGGGTAACCTACGAGCAGTACTTC TRBJ2-7 . TRBD1 15 TRBV6-5
CASTLGQTNTEAFF TGTGCCAGCACCCTCGGACAAACGAACACTGAAGCTTTCTTT TRBJ1-1 . . 14 TRBV6-1
CASSQDYRLSYEQYF TGCGCCAGCAGCCAAGATTATCGTCTCTCCTACGAGCAGTACTTC TRBJ2-7 . . 15 TRBV4-3
CASSTASLNYGYTF TGTGCCAGCAGCACGGCCTCGCTTAACTATGGCTACACCTTC TRBJ1-2 . . 14 TRBV6-6
CAWSFGSGGLDYGYTF TGTGCCTGGAGTTTCGGAAGTGGGGGTCTGGACTATGGCTACACCTTC TRBJ1-2 . . 16 TRBV30
CASSLGSTGADEQFF TGTGCCAGCAGCTTAGGCTCGACGGGGGCGGATGAGCAGTTCTTC TRBJ2-1 . . 15 TRBV7-2
CASSWPGTSRTGELFF TGTGCCAGCAGCTGGCCCGGGACTAGCAGAACCGGGGAGCTGTTTTTT TRBJ2-2 . TRBD2 16 TRBV5-4
CASSPPGQGMIRNTEAFF TGTGCCAGCAGCCCGCCGGGACAGGGGATGATTCGGAACACTGAAGCTTTCTTT TRBJ1-1 . TRBD1 18 TRBV5-5
CASSPQRGEQETQYF TGTGCCAGCAGCCCCCAAAGAGGCGAACAAGAGACCCAGTACTTC TRBJ2-5 . . 15 TRBV7-2
CASSHGGGNGYTF TGTGCCAGCAGTCATGGTGGGGGGAATGGCTACACCTTC TRBJ1-2 few . 13 TRBV9
CASSPLALAGFSDEQYF TGTGCCAGCTCACCACTGGCGCTAGCGGGTTTTTCGGACGAGCAGTACTTC TRBJ2-7 . TRBD2 17 TRBV18
CASSLGNSNQPQHF TGTGCCAGCAGCTTAGGCAATAGCAATCAGCCCCAGCATTTT TRBJ1-5 . . 14 TRBV7-6
CAWSLDRGYNEQFF TGTGCCTGGAGTCTGGACAGAGGCTACAATGAGCAGTTCTTC TRBJ2-1 . . 14 TRBV30
CASSLPAMNTEAFF TGTGCCAGCAGCTTACCAGCTATGAACACTGAAGCTTTCTTT TRBJ1-1 . . 14 TRBV7-9
CASSHVEAEGYTF TGTGCCAGCAGCCATGTCGAAGCGGAAGGCTACACCTTC TRBJ1-2 . . 13 TRBV7-8
CASSHYRDRGDQPQHF TGTGCCAGCAGCCATTACCGGGACAGGGGAGATCAGCCCCAGCATTTT TRBJ1-5 once TRBD1 16 TRBV7-8
CASSSLTGQFSYNEQFF TGTGCTAGCAGCTCCCTGACAGGGCAATTCTCCTACAATGAGCAGTTCTTC TRBJ2-1 . TRBD1 17 TRBV7-7
CAWSSLTGSSYNEQFF TGTGCCTGGAGTTCCCTGACAGGGAGCTCCTACAATGAGCAGTTCTTC TRBJ2-1 . TRBD1 16 TRBV30
CAWSVYREGYTF TGTGCCTGGAGTGTTTACAGGGAGGGCTACACCTTC TRBJ1-2 . . 12 TRBV30
CASSVTGGQETQYF TGTGCCAGCAGCGTAACTGGGGGCCAAGAGACCCAGTACTTC TRBJ2-5 . . 14 TRBV5-4
CASSYGGYQPQHF TGTGCCAGCAGTTACGGGGGATATCAGCCCCAGCATTTT TRBJ1-5 . . 13 TRBV6-5
CASSFSMGQGYNEQFF TGTGCCAGCAGCTTTAGTATGGGACAGGGGTACAATGAGCAGTTCTTC TRBJ2-1 . TRBD1 16 TRBV7-9
CASNTQSYGYTF TGTGCCAGCAATACACAAAGCTATGGCTACACCTTC TRBJ1-2 . . 12 TRBV25-1
CASSPPGSYNEQFF TGTGCCAGCTCCCCTCCCGGGAGCTACAATGAGCAGTTCTTC TRBJ2-1 . . 14 TRBV7-9
CASSLEGPPFEQYF TGTGCCAGCAGCTTAGAAGGACCCCCCTTCGAGCAGTACTTC TRBJ2-7 . . 14 TRBV11-3
CASSQVGVGEQFF TGTGCCAGCAGCCAAGTAGGAGTTGGTGAGCAGTTCTTC TRBJ2-1 . . 13 TRBV4-2
CASRTGAQETQYF TGTGCCAGCAGGACAGGGGCACAAGAGACCCAGTACTTC TRBJ2-5 . TRBD1 13 TRBV25-1
CASSSNLAGAQETQYF TGTGCCAGCAGCTCGAATCTAGCGGGAGCACAAGAGACCCAGTACTTC TRBJ2-5 . TRBD2 16 TRBV7-3
CASRAVPISYEQYF TGTGCCAGCAGGGCGGTTCCTATCTCCTACGAGCAGTACTTC TRBJ2-7 . . 14 TRBV2
CASGFGTTLAETQYF TGTGCTAGTGGTTTCGGGACCACGCTCGCTGAGACCCAGTACTTC TRBJ2-5 . . 15 TRBV12-5
CASSPDLGLVQYF TGTGCCAGCAGCCCCGATCTAGGGTTGGTGCAGTATTTT TRBJ2-3 . . 13 TRBV9
CASSPWGQNTGELFF TGTGCCAGCAGCCCATGGGGCCAGAACACCGGGGAGCTGTTTTTT TRBJ2-2 . . 15 TRBV14
CASSVKISSYNEQFF TGTGCCAGCAGCGTAAAGATAAGCTCCTACAATGAGCAGTTCTTC TRBJ2-1 . . 15 TRBV9
CASSLQAETYEQYF TGCGCCAGCAGCTTACAAGCGGAAACCTACGAGCAGTACTTC TRBJ2-7 . . 14 TRBV5-1
CASSPSAQARGGYTF TGTGCCAGCAGCCCCTCAGCCCAGGCAAGAGGTGGCTACACCTTC TRBJ1-2 few . 15 TRBV16
CASIRDRVYSNQPQHF TGCGCCAGCATTAGGGACAGAGTGTATAGCAATCAGCCCCAGCATTTT TRBJ1-5 medium-sized TRBD1 16 TRBV23-1
CASRGQGDTGELFF TGTGCCAGCAGGGGACAGGGTGACACCGGGGAGCTGTTTTTT TRBJ2-2 . TRBD1 14 TRBV6-4
CAWSRLAVTGELFF TGTGCCTGGAGTAGACTAGCGGTTACCGGGGAGCTGTTTTTT TRBJ2-2 . TRBD2 14 TRBV30
CASSVVGTSGKDIQYF TGTGCCAGCAGCGTAGTAGGGACTAGCGGGAAAGACATTCAGTACTTC TRBJ2-4 . TRBD2 16 TRBV9
CASSQGGYYYEQYF TGTGCCAGCAGCCAAGGGGGCTATTACTACGAGCAGTACTTC TRBJ2-7 few . 14 TRBV14
CASSLVLRGNCQAFF TGTGCCAGCAGCTTAGTCCTCAGGGGAAATTGTCAAGCTTTCTTT TRBJ1-1 . . 15 TRBV7-4
CASSADRGAEPQHF TGTGCCAGCAGTGCAGACAGGGGAGCTGAGCCCCAGCATTTT TRBJ1-5 . TRBD1 14 TRBV2
CASSSGLAETDTQYF TGTGCCAGCAGCTCGGGACTAGCGGAAACAGATACGCAGTATTTT TRBJ2-3 . TRBD2 15 TRBV5-4
CASSREMETQYF TGTGCCAGCAGCCGAGAGATGGAGACCCAGTACTTC TRBJ2-5 few . 12 TRBV4-2
CAWVRDRGNYGYTF TGTGCCTGGGTACGGGACAGGGGGAACTATGGCTACACCTTC TRBJ1-2 . TRBD1 14 TRBV30
CASSPQGGMDQPQHF TGTGCCAGCTCACCTCAGGGTGGGATGGATCAGCCCCAGCATTTT TRBJ1-5 . . 15 TRBV18
CASSEMGQGTKLFF TGTGCCAGCAGTGAAATGGGACAGGGGACAAAACTGTTTTTT TRBJ1-4 . TRBD1 14 TRBV25-1
CASRPDRGEQFF TGTGCCAGCAGACCGGACAGGGGGGAGCAGTTCTTC TRBJ2-1 . TRBD1 12 TRBV6-5
CATAQGYGYTF TGTGCCACCGCCCAAGGGTATGGCTACACCTTC TRBJ1-2 . . 11 TRBV6-5
CSVVGATTSTDTQYF TGCAGCGTTGTAGGGGCAACCACTAGCACAGATACGCAGTATTTT TRBJ2-3 . . 15 TRBV29-1
CASSRPRQGFAGELFF TGTGCCAGCAGCCGTCCGAGACAGGGCTTCGCCGGGGAGCTGTTTTTT TRBJ2-2 . TRBD1 16 TRBV7-2
CSVAPTGGAEQYF TGCAGCGTCGCCCCGACAGGGGGCGCAGAGCAGTACTTC TRBJ2-7 once TRBD1 13 TRBV29-1